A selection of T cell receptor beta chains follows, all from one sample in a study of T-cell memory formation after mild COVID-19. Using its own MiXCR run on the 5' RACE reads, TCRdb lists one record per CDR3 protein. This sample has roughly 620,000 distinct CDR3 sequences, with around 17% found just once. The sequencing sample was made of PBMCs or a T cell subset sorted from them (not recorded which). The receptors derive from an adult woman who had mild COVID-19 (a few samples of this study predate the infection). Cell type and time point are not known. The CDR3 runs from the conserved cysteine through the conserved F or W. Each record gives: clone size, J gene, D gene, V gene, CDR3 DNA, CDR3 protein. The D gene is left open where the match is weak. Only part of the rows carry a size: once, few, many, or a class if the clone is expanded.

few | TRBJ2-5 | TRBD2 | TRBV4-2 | TGTGCCAGCAGCCAAGATTGGTCCGCGGGAGTAGGAGAGACCCAGTACTTC | CASSQDWSAGVGETQYF
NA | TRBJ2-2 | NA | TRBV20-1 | TGCAGTGCTACCGACAGTCCGAACACCGGGGAGCTGTTTTTT | CSATDSPNTGELFF
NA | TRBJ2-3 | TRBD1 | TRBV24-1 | TGTGCCACCAGTGATTCCGACAGGGGCCTCAGGGATACGCAGTATTTT | CATSDSDRGLRDTQYF
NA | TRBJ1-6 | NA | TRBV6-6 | TGTGCCAGCAGTTCCGGGATTGTCGGATCACCCCTCCACTTT | CASSSGIVGSPLHF
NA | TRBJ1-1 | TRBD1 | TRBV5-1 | TGCGCCAGCAGCCAGGGACAGGGAGATGGGAACACTGAAGCTTTCTTT | CASSQGQGDGNTEAFF
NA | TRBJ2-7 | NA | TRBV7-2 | TGTGCCAGCAGCTTCGCAGGGTCCACCTACGAGCAGTACTTC | CASSFAGSTYEQYF
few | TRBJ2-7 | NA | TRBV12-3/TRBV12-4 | TGTGCCAGCAGTCAGCGAGCGCCCTCGTACGAGCAGTACTTC | CASSQRAPSYEQYF
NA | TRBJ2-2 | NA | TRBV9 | TGTGCCAGCAGCTCCCGGATAGAGACCGGGGAGCTGTTTTTT | CASSSRIETGELFF
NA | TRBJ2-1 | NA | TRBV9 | TGTGCCAGCAGCGTAGGAGGGGGGGTCCGCAATGAGCAGTTCTTC | CASSVGGGVRNEQFF
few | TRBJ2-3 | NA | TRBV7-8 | TGTGCCAGCAGCTATAGCAGGAGCACAGATACGCAGTATTTT | CASSYSRSTDTQYF
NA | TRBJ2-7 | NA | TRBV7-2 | TGTGCCAGCAGCTTAAGTCCAGGAGGGGACGAGCAGTACTTC | CASSLSPGGDEQYF
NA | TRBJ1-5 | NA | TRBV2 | TGTGCCAGCAGTGAAAGGGCAGGAGATCAGCCCCAGCATTTT | CASSERAGDQPQHF
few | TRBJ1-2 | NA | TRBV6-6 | TGTGCCAGCAGTTACTCAGGCATGGGGGCCCGATATGGCTACACCTTC | CASSYSGMGARYGYTF
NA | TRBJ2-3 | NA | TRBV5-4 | TGTGCCAGCAGTTTACGCCTCCCCGGGACAGATACGCAGTATTTT | CASSLRLPGTDTQYF
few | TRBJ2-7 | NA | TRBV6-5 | TGTGCCAGCAGTTACTCGGCCGGCACGGTGGAGTACTTC | CASSYSAGTVEYF
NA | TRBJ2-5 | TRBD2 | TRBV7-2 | TGTGCCAGCAGCTTAGGACTAGCGGGGGGGCAGGGCAAAGAGACCCAGTACTTC | CASSLGLAGGQGKETQYF
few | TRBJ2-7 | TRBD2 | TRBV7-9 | TGTGCCAGCAGCCGAGGACTAGCGGAGGGGGACGAGCAGTACTTC | CASSRGLAEGDEQYF
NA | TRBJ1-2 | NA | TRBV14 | TGTGCCAGCAGCCAAGGGGCCAGCGGTTTCTATGGCTACACCTTC | CASSQGASGFYGYTF
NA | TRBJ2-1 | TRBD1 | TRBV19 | TGTGCCAGTAGTATATATGGACAGGGGGCTTACAATGAGCAGTTCTTC | CASSIYGQGAYNEQFF
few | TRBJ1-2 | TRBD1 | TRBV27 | TGTGCCAGCAGTTTAAGGGACAGGGACTATGGCTACACCTTC | CASSLRDRDYGYTF
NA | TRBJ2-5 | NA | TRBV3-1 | TGTGCCAGCGAAGTCGGGGGGCGCCAAGAGACCCAGTACTTC | CASEVGGRQETQYF
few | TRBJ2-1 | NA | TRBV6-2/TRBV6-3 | TGTGCCAGCATGGCCGGGGCCTCCTACAATGAGCAGTTCTTC | CASMAGASYNEQFF
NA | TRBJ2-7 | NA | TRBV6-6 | TGTGCCAGCAGAGGCCCCCGGGACCTCCCGGAGCAGTACTTC | CASRGPRDLPEQYF
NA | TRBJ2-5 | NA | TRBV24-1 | TGTGCCACCAGTGGTTCCGCTAGCGAGCATGGGGAGACCCAGTACTTC | CATSGSASEHGETQYF
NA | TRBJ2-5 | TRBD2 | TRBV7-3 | TGTGCCAGCAGTCTTAGCGGGCTTGGCCTAGAGACCCAGTACTTC | CASSLSGLGLETQYF
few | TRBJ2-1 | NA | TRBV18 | TGTGCCAGCTCACCAGGGGCCCTGCGGGGCTCCTACAATGAGCAGTTCTTC | CASSPGALRGSYNEQFF
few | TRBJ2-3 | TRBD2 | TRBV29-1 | TGCAGCGTTGAACGGGGGGGGACAGATACGCAGTATTTT | CSVERGGTDTQYF
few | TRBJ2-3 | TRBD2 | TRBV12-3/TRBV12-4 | TGTGCCAGCAGTTTTTCCCTGGGGGGGACAGATACGCAGTATTTT | CASSFSLGGTDTQYF
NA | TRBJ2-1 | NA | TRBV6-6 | TGTGCCAGCAGTTACTCGAACAGAGCCGACAATGAGCAGTTCTTC | CASSYSNRADNEQFF
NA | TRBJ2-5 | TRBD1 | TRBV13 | TGTGCCAGCAGCCCAACGGACAGGGGGGTTCAAGAGACCCAGTACTTC | CASSPTDRGVQETQYF
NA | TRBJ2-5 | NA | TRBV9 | TGTGCCAGCAGCGATTCGGGGGTCCAAGAGACCCAGTACTTC | CASSDSGVQETQYF
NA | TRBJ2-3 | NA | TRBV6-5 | TGTGCCAGCAGTACCCCCCGGGGAGTAATTTATACGCAGTATTTT | CASSTPRGVIYTQYF
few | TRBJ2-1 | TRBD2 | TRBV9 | TGTGCCAGCAGCGTAGCCACCCTAGCGGGGGGGCCTCACAATGAGCAGTTCTTC | CASSVATLAGGPHNEQFF
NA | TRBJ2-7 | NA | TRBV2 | TGTGCCAGCAGTGAAGCGAGGGGATCAAGCTCCTACGAGCAGTACTTC | CASSEARGSSSYEQYF
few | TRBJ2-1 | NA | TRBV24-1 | TGTGCCACCAGTGCCGCCGAGGTGGGCAGCTCCTACAATGAGCAGTTCTTC | CATSAAEVGSSYNEQFF
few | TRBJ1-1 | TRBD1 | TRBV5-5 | TGTGCCAGCAGCTTTGGACAGGAGTTTTTGAACACTGAAGCTTTCTTT | CASSFGQEFLNTEAFF
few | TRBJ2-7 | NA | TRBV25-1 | TGTGCCAGCAGTGAATCCGGGGAAAACTCGGGATACGAGCAGTACTTC | CASSESGENSGYEQYF
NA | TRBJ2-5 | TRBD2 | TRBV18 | TGTGCCAGCTCACAGGTTAGCGGGAAAGAGACCCAGTACTTC | CASSQVSGKETQYF
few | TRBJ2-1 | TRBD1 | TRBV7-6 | TGTGCCAGCCCCGCGGGACAGGGGGATGGTGAGCAGTTCTTC | CASPAGQGDGEQFF
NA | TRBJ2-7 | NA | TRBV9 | TGTGCCAGCAGCAACCGACAGACGAGCTCCTACGAGCAGTACTTC | CASSNRQTSSYEQYF
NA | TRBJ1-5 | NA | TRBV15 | TGTGCCACCAGCAGAGATATCAATCAGCCCCAGCATTTT | CATSRDINQPQHF
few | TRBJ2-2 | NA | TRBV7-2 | TGTGCCAGCAGCTTAGCGTCCCTGGTCGGGGAGCTGATTTTT | CASSLASLVGELIF
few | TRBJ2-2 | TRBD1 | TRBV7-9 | TGTGCCAGCAGCCACCGGGACAGGGAGAACACCGGGGAGCTGTTTTTT | CASSHRDRENTGELFF
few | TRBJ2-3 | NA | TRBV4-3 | TGCGCCAGCAGCCAAGATTTGGCGGGAACCACAGATACGCAGTATTTT | CASSQDLAGTTDTQYF
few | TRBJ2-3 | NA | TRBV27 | TGTGCCAGCAGTGCCCGCGGTCCTGGGGTGCAGTATTTT | CASSARGPGVQYF
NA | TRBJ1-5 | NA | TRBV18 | TGTGCCAGCTCACCACCTGACCAGGGGTATCAGCCCCAGCATTTT | CASSPPDQGYQPQHF
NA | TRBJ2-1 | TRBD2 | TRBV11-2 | TGTGCCAGCAGCACCGGACTAGCGGCCGCCAAGCCCCACAATGAGCAGTTCTTC | CASSTGLAAAKPHNEQFF
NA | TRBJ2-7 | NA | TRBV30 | TGTGCCTGGAGTGTACCGGTGGTTTACGAGCAGTACTTC | CAWSVPVVYEQYF